These T cell receptor beta chains were read from a single sample in a study of blood T cell repertoires in COVID-19. Assay used: immunoSEQ multiplex PCR; TCRdb lists only in-frame clones, some missing. This sample has almost 100,000 clones, with 86% found just once. The sequenced sample was peripheral blood. Receptor source: a man in his fifties with acute or convalescent COVID-19. Each CDR3 is given with its conserved first and last residue.

TRBV6-5	15	TRBJ2-7	CASTFGGGPSYEQYF
TRBV6-5	14	TRBJ1-1	CASSLMDSYTEAFF
TRBV5-1	14	TRBJ2-1	CASSRTGGYNEQFF
TRBV15	17	TRBJ1-5	CATSSAQGDGGNQPQHF
TRBV7-6	17	TRBJ2-1	CASSLAPGLAGYNEQFF
TRBV19	16	TRBJ2-1	CASSPPLAVSYNEQFF
TRBV7-8	16	TRBJ2-1	CASSLMAGVKYNEQFF
TRBV5-4	15	TRBJ2-2	CASSLGSGNTGELFF
TRBV11-2	14	TRBJ2-1	CASSYHRLAGEQFF
TRBV10-2	12	TRBJ1-5	CASSDVERTEHF